This entry describes one T cell receptor (beta chain). These data belong to a study of blood T cell repertoires in COVID-19. Study-wide background: In each case, the material was cDNA or gDNA derived from T cells, B-cell-depleted T cells, or PBMCs.

Authors' data handling: Cell counts per sample came from amplifying reference gene primers. Assay used: immunoSEQ multiplex PCR; TCRdb lists only in-frame clones, some missing. That table gives V, J and clone size, and the DNA gave D and trimming. Altogether fewer than 350,000 clones are present, 89% being singletons, with the ten largest covering over 8%. The length of the CDR3 is 14 residues. CDR1 is SGDLS, CDR2 YYNGEE, per germline. V shed 0 bases and J 4 bases; nucleotides not matched to a gene: 3. Assignment of participants to cohorts was predicated upon participant-reported clinical history. The recovered donors of Cohort 3 showed two negative PCRs, clearance, or symptom resolution.

The receptor's source is a woman between 40 and 55 years old who had recovered from COVID-19. The chain recombines TRBV9 with TRBJ1-1; 7 bases agree with TRBD1. Sequencing was performed on PBMCs or T cells enriched from blood (not recorded which). The CDR3, as DNA: TGTGCCAGCAGCGTAGGACAGGGCCGCACTGAAGCTTTCTTT. This codes for CASSVGQGRTEAFF.